In its sample, the clone carrying this T cell receptor beta chain was seen a few times. CDR3 length: 12 residues. Germline V gene lookup returns CDR1 SGHDT and CDR2 YYEEEE. Trimming cost V 4 bases and J 8 bases, with 12 bases left between them. Amplification used 60 Vbeta primers and 13 Jbeta primers. Using immunoSEQ multiplex PCR, the repertoire was profiled, and TCRdb retains in-frame clones only, with some absent. This sample yields 150,000 or so clones, of which roughly four fifths are seen a single time; 8.5% belongs to the top ten. This record comes from a study of cytomegalovirus exposure and HLA in healthy donors.

The rearrangement links TRBV5-6 to TRBJ1-2; D may be TRBD1 (6 bases). This receptor was taken from a male donor in good health and CMV-seropositive. The sequenced sample was PBMCs. The CDR3 coding sequence is TGTGCCAGCAGCCGATGGACAGAGGGCTACACCTTC. Residues: CASSRWTEGYTF. The whole variable domain, filled in from reference TRBV5-6 and TRBJ1-2, reads DAGVTQSPTHLIKTRGQQVTLRCSPKSGHDTVSWYQQALGQGPQFIFQYYEEEERQRGNFPDRFSGHQFPNYSSELNVNALLLGDSALYLCASSRWTEGYTFGSGTRLTVV.